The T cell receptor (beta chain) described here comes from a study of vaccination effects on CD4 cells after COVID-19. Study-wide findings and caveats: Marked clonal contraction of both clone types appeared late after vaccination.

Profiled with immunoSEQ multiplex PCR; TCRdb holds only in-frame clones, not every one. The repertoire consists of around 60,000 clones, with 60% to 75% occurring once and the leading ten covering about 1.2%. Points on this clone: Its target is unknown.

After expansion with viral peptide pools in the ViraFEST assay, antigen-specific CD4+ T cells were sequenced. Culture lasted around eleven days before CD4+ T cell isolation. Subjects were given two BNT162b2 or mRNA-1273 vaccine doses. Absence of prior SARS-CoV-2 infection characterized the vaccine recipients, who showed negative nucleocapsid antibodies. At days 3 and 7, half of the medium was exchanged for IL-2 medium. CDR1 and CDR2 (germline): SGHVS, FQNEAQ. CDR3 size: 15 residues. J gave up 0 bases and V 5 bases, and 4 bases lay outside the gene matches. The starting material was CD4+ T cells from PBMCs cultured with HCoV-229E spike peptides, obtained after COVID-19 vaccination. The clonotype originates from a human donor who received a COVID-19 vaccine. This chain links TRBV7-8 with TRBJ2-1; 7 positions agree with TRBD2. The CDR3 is CASSRGGSSYNEQFF. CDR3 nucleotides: TGTGCCAGCAGCCGAGGCGGGAGCTCCTACAATGAGCAGTTCTTC.